This TCR beta chain was found in a study of T cells in Graves' hyperthyroidism and ophthalmopathy. General study results and limits: A model using 13 V-J features told ophthalmopathy apart from stable hyperthyroidism. The model forecast ophthalmopathy, anticipating it by a median roughly 6.5 months before onset.

From germline, CDR1 is SGDLS and CDR2 YYNGEE. The CDR3 spans 15 residues. V was pared by 3 bases and J by 5 bases, with 12 bases between. There were TCR beta CDR3 regions amplified from RNA transcripts. The HTBI primer set was used in a first-round RT-PCR of the TCR CDR3. TCRdb redid the calling of the multiplex PCR reads with MiXCR, one entry per CDR3 protein. This sample has a few hundred thousand distinct CDR3 sequences; about 18% occur once, and the top ten carry over 35%. Diagnostic decisions used clinical symptoms, serum thyroxine and TRAb, thyroid ultrasound and orbital computed tomography. The PBMCs studied were ones that came from 8.5 to 10 ml fresh peripheral blood. This clonotype was found many times. As yet, its antigen is unknown.

This chain joins TRBV9 and TRBJ1-6; D may be TRBD1 (6 bases). This clonotype originated in a man between 18 and 29 years old with Graves' ophthalmopathy. The sample was blood. CDR3 loop: CASSEDSRHNSPLHF. The CDR3 DNA reads as TGTGCCAGCAGCGAGGACAGCAGACATAATTCACCCCTCCACTTT.